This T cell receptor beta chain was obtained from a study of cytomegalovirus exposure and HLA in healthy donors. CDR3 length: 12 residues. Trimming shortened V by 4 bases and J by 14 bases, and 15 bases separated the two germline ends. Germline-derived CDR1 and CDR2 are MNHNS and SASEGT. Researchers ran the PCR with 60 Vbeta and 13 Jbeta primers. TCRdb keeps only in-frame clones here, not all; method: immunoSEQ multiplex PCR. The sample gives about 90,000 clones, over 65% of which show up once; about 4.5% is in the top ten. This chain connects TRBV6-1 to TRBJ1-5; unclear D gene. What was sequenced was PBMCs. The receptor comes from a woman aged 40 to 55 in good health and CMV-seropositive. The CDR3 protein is CASSAGRALKHF. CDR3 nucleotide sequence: TGTGCCAGCAGTGCAGGCCGCGCTTTGAAGCATTTT.